Listed below are T cell receptor beta chains from one sample, sequenced in a study of spatial heterogeneity in lung cancer. TCRdb reprocessed the 5' RACE reads via MiXCR and lists one record per CDR3 protein. The repertoire includes fewer than 12,000 distinct CDR3 sequences, about 9.2% of them detected once, and about 24% sits in the top ten. This sample comprised PBMCs, obtained at surgery. These receptors were taken from a male donor with early-stage non-small cell lung cancer. Both conserved end residues are part of each CDR3. D genes are given only for firm matches. A clone size is listed for some rows: how often the clone was seen (once, few, many), or a class if it is expanded.

J: TRBJ2-3
size: medium-sized
V: TRBV24-1
D: NA
CDR3: CATSEGGDTQYF
DNA: TGTGCCACCAGCGAGGGGGGGGATACGCAGTATTTT

J: TRBJ1-1
size: medium-sized
V: TRBV24-1
D: NA
CDR3: CATRAGAGTEAFF
DNA: TGTGCCACCAGGGCCGGGGCTGGGACTGAAGCTTTCTTT

J: TRBJ2-1
size: many
V: TRBV20-1
D: NA
CDR3: CSASRNEQFF
DNA: TGCAGTGCTAGTCGGAATGAGCAGTTCTTC

J: TRBJ2-7
size: many
V: TRBV28
D: TRBD2
CDR3: CASSIPSGGIDEQYF
DNA: TGTGCCAGCAGTATTCCTAGCGGGGGGATAGACGAGCAGTACTTC

J: TRBJ2-1
size: NA
V: TRBV6-1
D: TRBD1
CDR3: CASSEMGQDNNEQFF
DNA: TGTGCCAGCAGTGAGATGGGACAGGACAACAATGAGCAGTTCTTC

J: TRBJ1-2
size: many
V: TRBV7-9
D: TRBD1
CDR3: CASSFTGGHGYTF
DNA: TGTGCCAGCAGCTTCACAGGGGGGCATGGCTACACCTTC

J: TRBJ2-7
size: few
V: TRBV2
D: NA
CDR3: CASSDGTPGGQYF
DNA: TGTGCCAGCAGTGACGGGACACCGGGCGGGCAGTACTTC

J: TRBJ1-5
size: many
V: TRBV28
D: NA
CDR3: CASKPRFGNQPQHF
DNA: TGTGCCAGCAAACCAAGATTCGGCAATCAGCCCCAGCATTTT

J: TRBJ2-7
size: few
V: TRBV7-9
D: NA
CDR3: CASSTPLSYEQYF
DNA: TGTGCCAGCAGCACGCCTTTGTCCTACGAGCAGTACTTC

J: TRBJ1-1
size: few
V: TRBV7-2
D: TRBD1
CDR3: CASSFSGTGGTEAFF
DNA: TGTGCCAGCAGCTTCTCCGGGACAGGGGGCACTGAAGCTTTCTTT

J: TRBJ2-1
size: NA
V: TRBV7-9
D: TRBD2
CDR3: CASSARSGGAYNEQFF
DNA: TGTGCCAGCAGCGCCCGTAGCGGGGGGGCCTACAATGAGCAGTTCTTC

J: TRBJ2-7
size: NA
V: TRBV10-1
D: TRBD2
CDR3: CASSEGSGPTYEQYF
DNA: TGCGCCAGCAGTGAGGGTAGCGGGCCGACTTACGAGCAGTACTTC

J: TRBJ2-1
size: many
V: TRBV7-9
D: TRBD2
CDR3: CASSFQGIFGTSPYNEQFF
DNA: TGTGCCAGCAGCTTTCAGGGGATCTTCGGGACTAGCCCCTACAATGAGCAGTTCTTC

J: TRBJ2-7
size: many
V: TRBV29-1
D: TRBD1
CDR3: CSAQGASYEQYF
DNA: TGCAGCGCACAGGGGGCGTCCTACGAGCAGTACTTC

J: TRBJ1-1
size: few
V: TRBV4-2
D: TRBD1
CDR3: CASSRQGMNTEAFF
DNA: TGTGCCAGCAGCCGACAGGGGATGAACACTGAAGCTTTCTTT

J: TRBJ2-5
size: medium-sized
V: TRBV5-4
D: NA
CDR3: CASSLVGAGGETQYF
DNA: TGTGCCAGCAGCTTGGTGGGGGCAGGAGGAGAGACCCAGTACTTC

J: TRBJ2-7
size: few
V: TRBV4-3
D: TRBD1
CDR3: CASSQGQTGEQYF
DNA: TGCGCCAGCAGCCAGGGACAGACGGGGGAGCAGTACTTC

J: TRBJ1-4
size: many
V: TRBV15
D: TRBD1
CDR3: CATSRGQGVTTNEKLFF
DNA: TGTGCCACCAGCAGAGGACAGGGGGTTACAACTAATGAAAAACTGTTTTTT

J: TRBJ1-1
size: many
V: TRBV21-1
D: NA
CDR3: CASSPTGGNTEAFF
DNA: TGTGCCAGCAGCCCGACAGGGGGGAACACTGAAGCTTTCTTT

J: TRBJ2-5
size: many
V: TRBV2
D: NA
CDR3: CASSDNSEQETQYF
DNA: TGTGCCAGCAGTGATAACAGCGAGCAAGAGACCCAGTACTTC

J: TRBJ2-1
size: many
V: TRBV11-2
D: TRBD1
CDR3: CASSAEQGHEQFF
DNA: TGTGCCAGCAGCGCCGAACAGGGGCACGAGCAGTTCTTC

J: TRBJ2-7
size: many
V: TRBV6-6
D: TRBD2
CDR3: CASRPSGHGSDEQYF
DNA: TGTGCCAGCAGGCCTAGCGGCCACGGATCTGACGAGCAGTACTTC

J: TRBJ2-1
size: few
V: TRBV4-3
D: TRBD2
CDR3: CASSQDSGGAYNEQFF
DNA: TGCGCCAGCAGCCAAGATAGCGGGGGGGCCTACAATGAGCAGTTCTTC

J: TRBJ2-2
size: few
V: TRBV28
D: TRBD2
CDR3: CASTLGVAGTGELFF
DNA: TGTGCCAGCACCCTCGGAGTAGCGGGAACCGGGGAGCTGTTTTTT

J: TRBJ2-2
size: NA
V: TRBV7-3
D: NA
CDR3: CASRLAAGNTGELFF
DNA: TGTGCCAGCAGGCTGGCGGCAGGGAACACCGGGGAGCTGTTTTTT

J: TRBJ2-2
size: many
V: TRBV5-1
D: NA
CDR3: CASSLAFNAGELFF
DNA: TGCGCCAGCAGCTTGGCCTTTAATGCCGGGGAGCTGTTTTTT

J: TRBJ1-2
size: NA
V: TRBV4-3
D: NA
CDR3: CASSQDLGARVLYGYTF
DNA: TGCGCCAGCAGCCAAGATTTGGGGGCGCGGGTTCTCTATGGCTACACCTTC

J: TRBJ2-7
size: medium-sized
V: TRBV7-8
D: NA
CDR3: CASSLDGYGEQYF
DNA: TGTGCCAGCAGCTTAGATGGCTACGGCGAGCAGTACTTC

J: TRBJ2-2
size: many
V: TRBV30
D: TRBD2
CDR3: CAWQNSGSYTGELFF
DNA: TGTGCCTGGCAAAATAGCGGGTCCTACACCGGGGAGCTGTTTTTT

J: TRBJ2-7
size: many
V: TRBV20-1
D: NA
CDR3: CSARIVAGDEQYF
DNA: TGCAGTGCTAGAATCGTCGCAGGCGACGAGCAGTACTTC

J: TRBJ2-7
size: many
V: TRBV20-1
D: TRBD2
CDR3: CSARTSGSSYEQYF
DNA: TGCAGTGCTAGGACTAGCGGGTCCTCCTACGAGCAGTACTTC

J: TRBJ2-1
size: many
V: TRBV7-9
D: NA
CDR3: CASSFDSSYNEQFF
DNA: TGTGCCAGCAGCTTCGACAGCTCCTACAATGAGCAGTTCTTC

J: TRBJ1-2
size: many
V: TRBV7-2
D: NA
CDR3: CASSLVGASYGYTF
DNA: TGTGCCAGCAGCTTAGTGGGGGCATCGTATGGCTACACCTTC

J: TRBJ1-2
size: once
V: TRBV4-1
D: NA
CDR3: CASSQVGRGYGYTF
DNA: TGCGCCAGCAGCCAAGTTGGCAGGGGCTATGGCTACACCTTC

J: TRBJ2-6
size: many
V: TRBV5-1
D: NA
CDR3: CASRQHGDFGANVLTF
DNA: TGCGCCAGCAGGCAACACGGAGACTTTGGGGCCAACGTCCTGACTTTC

J: TRBJ1-1
size: many
V: TRBV5-5
D: NA
CDR3: CASSQGRDNWVAEAFF
DNA: TGTGCCAGCAGCCAGGGCAGGGATAATTGGGTTGCTGAAGCTTTCTTT

J: TRBJ2-7
size: NA
V: TRBV23-1
D: TRBD1
CDR3: CASSQMGIGQGSKEQYF
DNA: TGCGCCAGCAGTCAAATGGGGATTGGACAGGGGTCGAAAGAGCAGTACTTC

J: TRBJ2-7
size: many
V: TRBV20-1
D: TRBD2
CDR3: CSADSGGAPEGSYEQYF
DNA: TGCAGTGCCGATAGCGGGGGGGCCCCGGAAGGGTCCTACGAGCAGTACTTC

J: TRBJ2-2
size: many
V: TRBV10-3
D: TRBD1
CDR3: CAIRGDRENTGELFF
DNA: TGTGCCATCAGGGGGGACAGGGAGAACACCGGGGAGCTGTTTTTT

J: TRBJ2-1
size: NA
V: TRBV7-4
D: NA
CDR3: CASSLDREDEQFF
DNA: TGTGCCAGCAGCCTCGACAGGGAGGATGAGCAGTTCTTC

J: TRBJ2-1
size: many
V: TRBV7-9
D: NA
CDR3: CASQDSNNEQFF
DNA: TGTGCCAGCCAAGACAGTAACAATGAGCAGTTCTTC

J: TRBJ2-2
size: few
V: TRBV12-5
D: NA
CDR3: CASGLAGTGELFF
DNA: TGTGCTAGTGGTTTGGCGGGTACCGGGGAGCTGTTTTTT

J: TRBJ1-6
size: many
V: TRBV4-1
D: NA
CDR3: CASSQGPIKTNSPLHF
DNA: TGCGCCAGCAGCCAAGGCCCGATCAAGACTAATTCACCCCTCCACTTT

J: TRBJ2-1
size: medium-sized
V: TRBV2
D: NA
CDR3: CASSEEQGYNEQFF
DNA: TGTGCCAGCAGTGAAGAACAGGGCTACAATGAGCAGTTCTTC

J: TRBJ2-3
size: many
V: TRBV18
D: TRBD2
CDR3: CASSATSGGQYF
DNA: TGTGCCAGCTCAGCGACTAGCGGTGGGCAGTATTTT

J: TRBJ2-1
size: NA
V: TRBV28
D: NA
CDR3: CASSPLPMAEQFF
DNA: TGTGCCAGCAGCCCCCTGCCCATGGCTGAGCAGTTCTTC

J: TRBJ2-2
size: NA
V: TRBV29-1
D: NA
CDR3: CSVVGDQGVAGELFF
DNA: TGCAGCGTTGTGGGGGACCAGGGAGTCGCCGGGGAGCTGTTTTTT